This TCR beta chain was obtained from a study of regulatory T cells in long-lasting Graves disease (TCRdb year 2021). Regarding the complete study: Patients with newly diagnosed Graves' disease had been on antithyroid drugs for under 3 months. This study used TCR sequencing and RNA sequencing of peripheral blood to compare persistent Graves' disease patients against newly diagnosed Graves' disease patients. The study was registered as a clinical trial and conducted in China. TCR sequencing covered about 13 persistent and about 20 newly diagnosed Graves' disease patients, about 35 samples in total.

Remarks on this clonotype: Its antigen is not yet known. Base quality data are lacking; no much larger clone is found one base away.

Beyond this particular receptor, the publication reports: Only the TCR beta chain was sequenced and analyzed. The authors acknowledged the small sample size as a limitation that may reduce accuracy. Persistent disease showed preferential use of TRBV28, TRBJ1-2 and TRBJ2-5, whereas newly diagnosed disease favored TRBV20-1 and TRBJ2-1. Peripheral blood alone was examined, since thyroid tissue, which constituted the primary lesion, could not be accessed. Compared with newly diagnosed patients, patients with persistent Graves' disease had lower TCR Shannon entropy and fewer highly expanded clones, which suggests clonal expansion. Persistent patients shared more public clonotypes among themselves (2,741) than newly diagnosed patients did (about 970).

The V end loses 6 bases and the J end loses 1 base, and a stretch of 22 bases separates them. Spanning cysteine to phenylalanine, the CDR3 consists of 17 amino acids. Of the read, only the CDR3 DNA is kept; its 51 bases are in frame from base 1. For CDR1 and CDR2, the germline V gene (reference sequence) lists SGHNT and YYREEE. The meaning of the sample's time point label: newly diagnosed GD, antithyroid drugs for less than 3 months. For both TCR sequencing and RNA sequencing, RNA was extracted from PBMCs using TRIzol. The diagnosis of Graves' disease was made according to American Thyroid Association guidelines. Patients for the study were recruited at an endocrinology department in Xi'an, China. From each patient, approximately 10 milliliters of peripheral blood was collected into an EDTA anticoagulant tube. PBMCs were isolated by Ficoll Paque Plus density gradient separation without further T cell sorting. An Agilent 2100 Bioanalyzer and agarose gel were used to check RNA quality, and a NanoDrop 2000 was used to measure RNA concentration.

The library relied on multiplex PCR. The sequencer was an Illumina HiSeq 4000. TCR beta libraries were built with iRepertoire HTBI primers and Arm-PCR amplification of CDR3 regions. Before sequencing, the PCR products went through gel purification. The paper's processing steps were these. Gene usage analysis of CDR3 amino acid clonotypes used the 60 to 80 TRBV and more than 13 TRBJ segments found across samples. COPE and FqMerger were used to merge the filtered high-quality paired reads into contigs. BLAST was used to align contigs to the IMGT TRBV, TRBD and TRBJ reference genes, and CDR3 was defined following IMGT. Highly expanded clones were defined as clonotypes with a frequency above 0.1%. Shannon entropy served as the measure of repertoire diversity, while the Gini coefficient captured V-J evenness. A clonotype was considered public if more than one individual shared it. TCRdb reanalyzed the raw reads on its own, using fastp at Q25 for trimming and MiXCR for clone calling, and kept in-frame beta chains. Entries that share a CDR3 protein sequence are merged under the most common genes and DNA. TCRdb, rather than the study authors, made the V and J calls. The table for this sample lists around 240,000 distinct CDR3 sequences; around a sixth of them were counted only once. The ten top clones hold 14% of the sample.

The data were also submitted as part of a second study, on T cells in Graves' hyperthyroidism and ophthalmopathy. In that second paper, the authors write: Graves' hyperthyroidism was defined as stable when no progression to ophthalmopathy occurred over 18 months of follow-up. The hyperthyroidism patients were between 18 and 65 years old and newly diagnosed, with a disease duration of less than 2 months. Any patient with an uncontrolled infection, another autoimmune disease, pregnancy or lactation was excluded. Diagnoses were based on clinical symptoms, serum thyroxine and TRAb, thyroid ultrasound and orbital computed tomography. The TCR CDR3 was subjected to a first round of RT-PCR using the HTBI primer set and the Qiagen OneStep RT-PCR kit. Most expanded thyroid clonotypes (frequency above 0.001) were also detected in blood, suggesting blood repertoires may reflect thyroid immune responses. In cross-validation, a model built on a 13 V-J signature told ophthalmopathy apart from stable hyperthyroidism with less than 90% sensitivity and approximately 81% specificity, and in testing the same model reached 80%/75%. During validation, the model predicted progression to ophthalmopathy a median of approximately 6 months ahead of onset, with more than 55% sensitivity and 72.22% specificity. To identify TCR V-J signatures that set the groups apart, the researchers used a discovery cohort of approximately 98 patients, made up of some 41 with Graves' ophthalmopathy and 57 with stable Graves' hyperthyroidism. Whether ophthalmopathy could be predicted prospectively was tested in an independent validation cohort made up of about 18 hyperthyroidism patients plus 17 patients who later progressed to ophthalmopathy. The 100 discovery patients were randomly split 7:3 into training and test sets. Thyroid tissue and blood T-cell repertoires from several Graves' hyperthyroidism patients were also compared in the study. After blood sampling, hyperthyroidism patients were treated with methimazole at a starting dose of 30 mg daily, and ophthalmopathy patients were treated with high-dose intravenous methylprednisolone. A second multiplex PCR round built the libraries, followed by size selection and purification. Sequencing of the libraries was done on an Illumina HiSeq2000 using paired-end 100 bp reads. SOAPnuke was used to process the raw data, removing reads that contained adapters or uncalled bases, had a mean Phred below 15, or lacked an exact match to the constant primer or identifier. COPE v1.2.5 was used to merge high-quality paired reads, and clonotypes were defined as unique nucleotide sequences. Clonotypes were aligned to IMGT TRBV, TRBD and TRBJ reference segments using MiTCR v1.1. The analysis was restricted to V-J combinations with a frequency above 0.0001, which together covered about 99% of the repertoires. A TCS score was defined as the ratio between F50 (clonal expansion) and ExV (chaos), using BLOSUM62-based TCRdist between CDR3 peptides within each V-J. Welch's t-statistics and random forest reduced approximately 520 V-J features to roughly 13, which were used in a naive Bayes classifier (R e1071). No statistical method was used to fix the sample size in advance, and group allocation was not hidden from the investigators. According to the paper, TCR Vbeta CDR3 sequencing was carried out on over 130 peripheral blood samples, which came from fewer than 50 ophthalmopathy, approximately 72 hyperthyroidism and 17 progressor patients.

Sequences were derived from peripheral blood mononuclear cells (PBMCs), sampled at new diagnosis, from a patient treated with antithyroid drugs. The receptor's source is a woman under 40 with Graves disease. Donor details come from another sample of the same person, matched by shared clones. The receptor chain draws on TRBV5-4 and TRBJ1-1; TRBD1 is a weak D gene call, 5 bases matching. In nucleotides, the sequence is TGTGCCAGCATCCCCGGGGGAGGGTTGGGGGGGAACACTGAAGCTTTCTTT. Its product reads: CASIPGGGLGGNTEAFF.